The source of this T cell receptor beta chain is a study of beta chain features in type 1 diabetes. Findings and limits, study-wide: Insertions were fewer and deletions more numerous at VDJ junctions in type 1 diabetes patients.

Expressed TCRB transcripts were sequenced because the entire RNA isolate underwent reverse transcription. The method was immunoSEQ multiplex PCR; TCRdb's version includes in-frame clones alone and lacks a portion of them. The sample has roughly 450,000 clones; over 9.5% are singletons. Concerning this clone itself: Antigen: not known.

The receptor comes from a woman between 18 and 30 years old in good health. The sequencing input was naive CD4+ T cells from blood.

CDR3 nucleotide sequence: TGTGCCAGCAGCGTAGTAGCGGGGGGCCGAGGAGAGACCCAGTACTTC. Translation: CASSVVAGGRGETQYF. The chain is built from TRBV9 and TRBJ2-5, with 10 bases fitting TRBD2. This CDR3 has 16 amino acids. The trim removed 0 bases at V and 4 bases at J, leaving 6 bases unmatched. The germline gives CDR1 SGDLS, CDR2 YYNGEE.